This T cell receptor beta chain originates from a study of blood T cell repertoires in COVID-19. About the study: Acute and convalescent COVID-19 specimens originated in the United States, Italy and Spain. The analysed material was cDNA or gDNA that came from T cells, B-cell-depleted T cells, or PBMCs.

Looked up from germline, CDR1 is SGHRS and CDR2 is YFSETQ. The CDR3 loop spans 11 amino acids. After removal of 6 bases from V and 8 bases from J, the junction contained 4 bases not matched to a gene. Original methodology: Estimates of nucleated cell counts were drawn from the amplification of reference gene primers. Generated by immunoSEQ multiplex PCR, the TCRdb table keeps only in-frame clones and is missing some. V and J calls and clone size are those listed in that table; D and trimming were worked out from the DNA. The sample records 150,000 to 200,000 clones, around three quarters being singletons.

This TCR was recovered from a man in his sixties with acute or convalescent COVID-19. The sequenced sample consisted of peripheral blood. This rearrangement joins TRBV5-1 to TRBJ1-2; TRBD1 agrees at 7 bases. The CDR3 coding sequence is TGCGCCAGCAACCAGGGGGACGGCTACACCTTC. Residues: CASNQGDGYTF.